This T cell receptor (beta chain) was profiled in a study of cytotoxic CD8 clonotypes in ibrutinib-treated CLL. CDR1 LNHDA and CDR2 SQIVND come from the germline V gene (reference sequence). V shed 3 bases and J shed 0 bases, with 13 bases lying between them. This CDR3 has 16 amino acids. TCRdb's copy holds only in-frame clones and misses some; the assay was immunoSEQ multiplex PCR. The data show almost 250,000 clones, with around three quarters seen just once and 15% held by the top ten. The input for sequencing was PBMCs, taken after 24 months of ibrutinib treatment. This receptor was obtained from a human donor with chronic lymphocytic leukemia. V and J are TRBV19 and TRBJ2-3; the D gene is possibly TRBD1 (6 bases). CDR3 region: CASSMVTGTSTDTQYF. CDR3 in DNA: TGTGCCAGTAGTATGGTGACAGGCACTAGCACAGATACGCAGTATTTT.